The rows below give T cell receptor beta chains drawn from one sample of a study of blood T cells in healthy people across ages. TCRdb reprocessed the 5' RACE reads with MiXCR, giving one entry per CDR3 protein. The table lists around 900,000 distinct CDR3 sequences, more than 25% of them singletons, with 15% to 20% in the top ten. Sample: blood. These receptors were obtained from a woman aged 80 or over in good health. The CDR3 runs from the conserved cysteine through the conserved F or W. Fields, in order: CDR3 DNA, CDR3 protein, clone size, V gene, D gene, J gene. The D gene is left open where the match is weak. Clone sizes are given selectively: once, few, many, or a class where the clone is expanded.

CDR3nt: TGTGCCAGCAGCGCCCGGGACAGTCTCACAGATACGCAGTATTTT; CDR3aa: CASSARDSLTDTQYF; abundance: .; v_gene: TRBV7-9; d_gene: TRBD1; j_gene: TRBJ2-3
CDR3nt: TGTGCCAGCAGTGACGGTTTATGGGGACTAGCGCCCTACGAGCAGTACTTC; CDR3aa: CASSDGLWGLAPYEQYF; abundance: .; v_gene: TRBV6-1; d_gene: TRBD2; j_gene: TRBJ2-7
CDR3nt: TGTGCCAGCAGCACCCCCGACAGGGGCAGAGGAAAACTGTTTTTT; CDR3aa: CASSTPDRGRGKLFF; abundance: many; v_gene: TRBV12-3/TRBV12-4; d_gene: TRBD1; j_gene: TRBJ1-4
CDR3nt: TGTGCCAGCGCGGGGGTGAACACTGAAGCTTTCTTT; CDR3aa: CASAGVNTEAFF; abundance: .; v_gene: TRBV10-3; d_gene: .; j_gene: TRBJ1-1
CDR3nt: TGTGCCAGCTCACCACGAACAGGGGATACAGATACGCAGTATTTT; CDR3aa: CASSPRTGDTDTQYF; abundance: many; v_gene: TRBV18; d_gene: TRBD1; j_gene: TRBJ2-3
CDR3nt: TGCGCCAGCAGCCATGGACAGGGGAGGACAGATACGCAGTATTTT; CDR3aa: CASSHGQGRTDTQYF; abundance: .; v_gene: TRBV4-1; d_gene: TRBD1; j_gene: TRBJ2-3
CDR3nt: TGCAGTGCTTCACTTTCCCGGGACAGGGGAATTATGGATACGCAGTATTTT; CDR3aa: CSASLSRDRGIMDTQYF; abundance: .; v_gene: TRBV20-1; d_gene: TRBD1; j_gene: TRBJ2-3
CDR3nt: TGTGCCAGCAGCTGGTCGTCCGGGGAGCTGTTTTTT; CDR3aa: CASSWSSGELFF; abundance: few; v_gene: TRBV5-6; d_gene: .; j_gene: TRBJ2-2
CDR3nt: TGTGCCAGCTCGTACGACAGGTCTAACTATGGCTACACCTTC; CDR3aa: CASSYDRSNYGYTF; abundance: .; v_gene: TRBV18; d_gene: .; j_gene: TRBJ1-2
CDR3nt: TGCGCCAGCAGCACCTTTAGCGGGACTAGCACAGATACGCAGTATTTT; CDR3aa: CASSTFSGTSTDTQYF; abundance: many; v_gene: TRBV5-1; d_gene: TRBD2; j_gene: TRBJ2-3
CDR3nt: TGTGCCAGCAGCTTGGTCCCCGGACTAGGGGTTAGGGAGACCCAGTACTTC; CDR3aa: CASSLVPGLGVRETQYF; abundance: many; v_gene: TRBV11-3; d_gene: TRBD2; j_gene: TRBJ2-5
CDR3nt: TGCAGTGCTAGGCTCTCAGAAACTAACTATGGCTACACCTTC; CDR3aa: CSARLSETNYGYTF; abundance: .; v_gene: TRBV20-1; d_gene: .; j_gene: TRBJ1-2
CDR3nt: TGCGCCAGCAGTAGGCAGCCTAATGAAAAACTGTTTTTT; CDR3aa: CASSRQPNEKLFF; abundance: many; v_gene: TRBV5-1; d_gene: .; j_gene: TRBJ1-4
CDR3nt: TGCGCCAGCAGCCAAGATGTAGAGACCTCATTCAGTGTAAATGAGCAGTACTTC; CDR3aa: CASSQDVETSFSVNEQYF; abundance: .; v_gene: TRBV3-1; d_gene: .; j_gene: TRBJ2-7
CDR3nt: TGTGCCAGCAGTATTCGGACATTAAGGGAGAACACTGAAGCTTTCTTT; CDR3aa: CASSIRTLRENTEAFF; abundance: .; v_gene: TRBV12-3/TRBV12-4; d_gene: .; j_gene: TRBJ1-1
CDR3nt: TGTGCCAGCAGGTACGATACTAAATACAATGAGCAGTTCTTC; CDR3aa: CASRYDTKYNEQFF; abundance: .; v_gene: TRBV6-2/TRBV6-3; d_gene: .; j_gene: TRBJ2-1
CDR3nt: TGCGCCAGCAGCTTGGGGCCCAGAGGGGATGAGCAGTTCTTC; CDR3aa: CASSLGPRGDEQFF; abundance: many; v_gene: TRBV5-1; d_gene: .; j_gene: TRBJ2-1
CDR3nt: TGTGCCAGCAGTTTGACAGGGGTGAGACCCCAGCATTTT; CDR3aa: CASSLTGVRPQHF; abundance: few; v_gene: TRBV27; d_gene: TRBD1; j_gene: TRBJ1-5
CDR3nt: TGTGCCAGCAGTTACCTGAGTTCCGATCAGCCCCAGCATTTT; CDR3aa: CASSYLSSDQPQHF; abundance: many; v_gene: TRBV6-6; d_gene: .; j_gene: TRBJ1-5
CDR3nt: TGTGCCAGCAGTTACTCCGGAAGACAGGTGCCTTCCTACGAGCAGTACTTC; CDR3aa: CASSYSGRQVPSYEQYF; abundance: many; v_gene: TRBV6-6; d_gene: .; j_gene: TRBJ2-7
CDR3nt: TGTGCCAGCAGCTTAGAGACAGGACTCACCGGGGAGCGGTTTTTT; CDR3aa: CASSLETGLTGERFF; abundance: few; v_gene: TRBV11-2; d_gene: .; j_gene: TRBJ2-2
CDR3nt: TGTGCCAGCAGAGCCGAAGGCTACACCTTC; CDR3aa: CASRAEGYTF; abundance: .; v_gene: TRBV6-1; d_gene: .; j_gene: TRBJ1-2
CDR3nt: TGTGCCAGCAGCTCGACAGGGGAATCAGATACGCAGTATTTT; CDR3aa: CASSSTGESDTQYF; abundance: many; v_gene: TRBV7-9; d_gene: TRBD1; j_gene: TRBJ2-3
CDR3nt: TGTGCCAGCAGTGACCCCTGGGGCGAGGGCAATCAGCCCCAGCATTTT; CDR3aa: CASSDPWGEGNQPQHF; abundance: few; v_gene: TRBV6-2/TRBV6-3; d_gene: .; j_gene: TRBJ1-5